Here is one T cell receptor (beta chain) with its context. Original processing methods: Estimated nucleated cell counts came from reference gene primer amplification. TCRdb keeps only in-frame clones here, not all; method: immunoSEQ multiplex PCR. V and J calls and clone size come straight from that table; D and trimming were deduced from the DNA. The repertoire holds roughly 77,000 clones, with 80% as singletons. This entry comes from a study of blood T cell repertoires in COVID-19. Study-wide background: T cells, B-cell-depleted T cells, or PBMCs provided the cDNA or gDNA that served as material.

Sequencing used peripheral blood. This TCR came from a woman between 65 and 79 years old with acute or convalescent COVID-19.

The CDR3 loop is CATSIRVTGEPLHF. Here the CDR3 DNA reads TGTGCCACCAGCATCCGGGTAACAGGGGAACCCCTCCACTTT. The rearrangement joins TRBV15 to TRBJ1-6; 7 positions match TRBD1. Germline trimming cut 4 bases from V and 12 bases from J; bases unmatched to any gene: 9. The CDR3 is 14 residues long. The germline V gene has CDR1 LNHNV and CDR2 YYDKDF (reference sequence).